This entry concerns a single T cell receptor beta chain. The data derive from a study of patients and donors after allogeneic stem cell transplantation. From the RT-PCR reads, TCRdb called clonotypes with MiXCR, one entry per CDR3 protein. The repertoire holds roughly 880,000 distinct CDR3 sequences, with roughly 17% as singletons. Losses at the gene ends were 4 bases for V and 7 bases for J; bases not matched to a gene: 9. CDR3 length: 15 residues. Germline V gives CDR1 SEHNR, CDR2 FQNEAQ (reference sequence). The sequencing input was blood, either unsorted or a sorted T cell fraction (not recorded which). The chain couples TRBV7-9 to TRBJ2-7; 11 bases align to TRBD2. This clonotype was obtained from a human donor who was either an allogeneic HSCT recipient or a stem cell or donor lymphocyte infusion donor (not recorded which). It is not recorded whose cells these are; they may come from a transplant donor. The CDR3 sequence is CASSSTSGTPGEQYF. Written as DNA, the CDR3 is TGTGCCAGCAGCTCGACTAGCGGGACTCCCGGGGAGCAGTACTTC. Combining the CDR3 with reference TRBV7-9 and TRBJ2-7 gives the whole variable domain DTGVSQNPRHKITKRGQNVTFRCDPISEHNRLYWYRQTLGQGPEFLTYFQNEAQLEKSRLLSDRFSAERPKGSFSTLEIQRTEQGDSAMYLCASSSTSGTPGEQYFGPGTRLTVT.